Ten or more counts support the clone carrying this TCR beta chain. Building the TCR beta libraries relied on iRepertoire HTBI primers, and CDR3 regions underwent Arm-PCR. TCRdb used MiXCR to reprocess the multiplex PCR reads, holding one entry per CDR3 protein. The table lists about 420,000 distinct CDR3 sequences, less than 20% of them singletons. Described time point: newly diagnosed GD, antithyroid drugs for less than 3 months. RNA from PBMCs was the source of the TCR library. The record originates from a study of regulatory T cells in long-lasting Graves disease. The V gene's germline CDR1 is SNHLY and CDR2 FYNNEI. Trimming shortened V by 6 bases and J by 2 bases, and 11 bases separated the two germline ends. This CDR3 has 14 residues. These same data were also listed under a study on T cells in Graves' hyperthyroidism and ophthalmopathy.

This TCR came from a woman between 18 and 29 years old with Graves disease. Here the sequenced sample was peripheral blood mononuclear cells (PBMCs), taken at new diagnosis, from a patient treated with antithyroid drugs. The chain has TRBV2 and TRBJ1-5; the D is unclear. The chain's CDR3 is CASRKGRGNQPQHF. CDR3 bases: TGTGCCAGCAGAAAGGGTCGCGGCAATCAGCCCCAGCATTTT.